This is a list of T cell receptor beta chains from one sample in a study of vaccination and CD4 T cells after COVID-19. In TCRdb, the PCR reads were re-called with MiXCR into one record per CDR3 protein. The table has 4,500 to 6,000 distinct CDR3 sequences, about 71% seen once; the top ten hold about 19%. These receptors' antigens are unknown. The sample consisted of CD4+ T cells from blood, cultured in vitro. The source of these receptors is a human donor who had recovered from COVID-19. Each CDR3 is given with its conserved first and last residue. Fields, in order: clone size, V gene, D gene, J gene, CDR3 DNA, CDR3 protein. D genes are given only for firm matches. Clone size appears in some rows only: once, few, many, or a class for an expanded clone.

clone_size: few
v_call: TRBV24-1
d_call: .
j_call: TRBJ1-1
cdr3_nt: TGTGCCACCAGTGAACGCGGGACGGTTGAAGCTTTCTTT
cdr3_aa: CATSERGTVEAFF

clone_size: .
v_call: TRBV28
d_call: .
j_call: TRBJ1-2
cdr3_nt: TGTGCCAGCAGTTCCGGGACGGCAGTTACTGCTAACTATGGCTACACCTTC
cdr3_aa: CASSSGTAVTANYGYTF

clone_size: .
v_call: TRBV27
d_call: .
j_call: TRBJ1-1
cdr3_nt: TGTGCCAGCAGTTCTACTAACACTGAAGCTTTCTTT
cdr3_aa: CASSSTNTEAFF

clone_size: few
v_call: TRBV24-1
d_call: .
j_call: TRBJ1-5
cdr3_nt: TGTGCCACCAGGGGACATAGCAATCAGCCCCAGCATTTT
cdr3_aa: CATRGHSNQPQHF

clone_size: .
v_call: TRBV6-5
d_call: TRBD1
j_call: TRBJ2-2
cdr3_nt: TGTGCCAGCAGTTACCTGGACAGGGTCGGGGAGCTGTTTTTT
cdr3_aa: CASSYLDRVGELFF

clone_size: few
v_call: TRBV10-3
d_call: TRBD2
j_call: TRBJ2-5
cdr3_nt: TGTGCCATCAGTACTCTAGCGGATCAAGAGACCCAGTACTTC
cdr3_aa: CAISTLADQETQYF

clone_size: .
v_call: TRBV25-1
d_call: TRBD2
j_call: TRBJ2-5
cdr3_nt: TGTGCCAGCAGTGAATGGAGCGGACTAGCGGGAGGAGAGACCCAGTACTTC
cdr3_aa: CASSEWSGLAGGETQYF

clone_size: .
v_call: TRBV20-1
d_call: .
j_call: TRBJ2-7
cdr3_nt: TGCAGTGCTAGAGTGCCGGGAGCCGAGCAGTACTTC
cdr3_aa: CSARVPGAEQYF

clone_size: .
v_call: TRBV11-3
d_call: TRBD2
j_call: TRBJ2-5
cdr3_nt: TGTGCCAGCAGCTTTGGATCGGGGGGATCAGAGACCCAGTACTTC
cdr3_aa: CASSFGSGGSETQYF

clone_size: .
v_call: TRBV2
d_call: .
j_call: TRBJ2-6
cdr3_nt: TGTGCCACCAGCCAGACCCAGGGTTCTGGGGCCAACGTCCTGACTTTC
cdr3_aa: CATSQTQGSGANVLTF